Sequencing of this TCR beta chain was carried out in a study of blood T cell repertoires in COVID-19. Study context: Samples representing acute and convalescent COVID-19 were sourced from the United States, Italy and Spain.

Per the original methods: Amplification of reference gene primers was used by the study to estimate nucleated cell counts. The data were produced by immunoSEQ multiplex PCR, yet TCRdb's version contains in-frame clones alone and is incomplete. Clone size and V and J calls were adopted from that table, with D and trimming inferred from the DNA. The table lists fewer than 110,000 clones, roughly 85% of them singletons. Germline CDR1 reads SNHLY; CDR2 reads FYNNEI. The junction had 11 bases not matched to a gene; V was cut back by 2 bases and J by 9 bases. The CDR3 length is 16 residues. This clonotype was sampled from a woman aged 70-85 years with active or convalescent COVID-19. Sequenced input: peripheral blood. The V and J genes are TRBV2 and TRBJ2-1; 9 positions match TRBD2. CDR3 region: CASSESAGGPISEQFF. The DNA for the CDR3 is TGTGCCAGCAGTGAATCGGCGGGGGGGCCGATAAGTGAGCAGTTCTTC.